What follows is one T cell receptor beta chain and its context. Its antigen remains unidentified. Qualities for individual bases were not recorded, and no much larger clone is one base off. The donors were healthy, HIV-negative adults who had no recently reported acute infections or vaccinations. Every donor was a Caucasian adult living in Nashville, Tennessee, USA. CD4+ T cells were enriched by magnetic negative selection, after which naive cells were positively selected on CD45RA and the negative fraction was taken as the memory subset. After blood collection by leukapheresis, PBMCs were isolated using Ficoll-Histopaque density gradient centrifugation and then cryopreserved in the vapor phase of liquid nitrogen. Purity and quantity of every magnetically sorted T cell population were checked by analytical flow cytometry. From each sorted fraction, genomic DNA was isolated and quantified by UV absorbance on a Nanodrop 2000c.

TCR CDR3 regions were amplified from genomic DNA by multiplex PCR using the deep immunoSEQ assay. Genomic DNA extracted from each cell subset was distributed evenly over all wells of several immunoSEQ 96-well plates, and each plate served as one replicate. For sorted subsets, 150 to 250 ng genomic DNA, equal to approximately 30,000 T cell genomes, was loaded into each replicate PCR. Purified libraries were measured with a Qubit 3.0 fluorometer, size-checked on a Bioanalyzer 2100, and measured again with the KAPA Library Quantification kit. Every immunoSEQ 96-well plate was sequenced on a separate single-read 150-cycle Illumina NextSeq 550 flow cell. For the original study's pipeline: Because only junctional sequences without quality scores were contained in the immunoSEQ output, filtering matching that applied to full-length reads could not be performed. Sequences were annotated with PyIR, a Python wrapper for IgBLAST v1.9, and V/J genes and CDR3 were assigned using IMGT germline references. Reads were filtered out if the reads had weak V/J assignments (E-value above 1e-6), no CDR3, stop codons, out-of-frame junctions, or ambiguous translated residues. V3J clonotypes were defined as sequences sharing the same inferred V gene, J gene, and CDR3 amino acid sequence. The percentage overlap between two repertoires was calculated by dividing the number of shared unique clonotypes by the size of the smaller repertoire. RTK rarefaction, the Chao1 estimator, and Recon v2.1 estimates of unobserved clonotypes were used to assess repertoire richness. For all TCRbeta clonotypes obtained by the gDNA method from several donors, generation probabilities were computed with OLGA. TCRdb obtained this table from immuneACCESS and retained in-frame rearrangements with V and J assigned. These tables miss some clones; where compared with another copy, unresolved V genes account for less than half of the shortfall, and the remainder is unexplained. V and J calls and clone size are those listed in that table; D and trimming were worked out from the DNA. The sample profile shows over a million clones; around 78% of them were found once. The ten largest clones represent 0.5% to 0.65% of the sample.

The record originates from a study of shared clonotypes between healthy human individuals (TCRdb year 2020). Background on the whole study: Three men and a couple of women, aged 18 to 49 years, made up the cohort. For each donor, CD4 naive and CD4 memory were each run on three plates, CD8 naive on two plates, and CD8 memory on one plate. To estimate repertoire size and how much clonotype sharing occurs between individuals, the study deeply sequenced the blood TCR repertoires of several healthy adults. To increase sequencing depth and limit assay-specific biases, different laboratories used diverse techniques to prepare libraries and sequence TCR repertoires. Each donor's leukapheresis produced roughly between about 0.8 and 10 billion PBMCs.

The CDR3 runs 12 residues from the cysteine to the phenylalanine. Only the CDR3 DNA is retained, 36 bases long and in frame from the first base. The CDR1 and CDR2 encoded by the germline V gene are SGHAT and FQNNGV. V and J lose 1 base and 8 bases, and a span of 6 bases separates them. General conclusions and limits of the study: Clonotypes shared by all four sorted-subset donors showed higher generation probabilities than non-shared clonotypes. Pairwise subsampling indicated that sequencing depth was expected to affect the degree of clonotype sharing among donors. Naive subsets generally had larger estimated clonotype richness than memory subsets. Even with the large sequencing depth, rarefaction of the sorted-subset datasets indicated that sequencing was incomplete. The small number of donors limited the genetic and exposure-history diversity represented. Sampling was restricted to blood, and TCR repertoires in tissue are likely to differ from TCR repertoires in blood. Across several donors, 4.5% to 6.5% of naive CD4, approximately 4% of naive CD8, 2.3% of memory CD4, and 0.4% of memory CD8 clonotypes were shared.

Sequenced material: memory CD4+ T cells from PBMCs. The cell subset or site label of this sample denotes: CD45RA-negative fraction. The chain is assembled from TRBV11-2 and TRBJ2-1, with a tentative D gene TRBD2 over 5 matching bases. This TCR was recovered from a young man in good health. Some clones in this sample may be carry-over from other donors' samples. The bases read TGTGCCAGCAGCTTAGTCGGGGATGAGCAGTTCTTC. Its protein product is CASSLVGDEQFF.